This TCR beta chain was captured in a study of blood T cell repertoires in COVID-19. Study as a whole: Nucleic acid was either cDNA or gDNA, and it came from T cells, B-cell-depleted T cells, or PBMCs.

Clinical histories supplied by participants themselves formed the basis of cohort assignment. The study recruited exposed participants who had met a COVID-19 case within 2 weeks before entry. This CDR3 is built from 14 residues. Germline V gene lookup returns CDR1 SGHTA and CDR2 FQGTGA. With V trimmed by 5 bases and J by 6 bases, 4 bases remained unmatched. How the authors handled the data: Nucleated cell counts were estimated from reference gene primer amplification. Sequencing used immunoSEQ multiplex PCR; TCRdb keeps in-frame clones, though not all of them. That table gives V, J and clone size, and the DNA gave D and trimming. The data show 120,000 to 150,000 clones, under 85% seen once.

The chain is built from TRBV7-3 and TRBJ2-2; 9 bases line up with TRBD2. This receptor was identified in a woman in her late teens or twenties who had been exposed to COVID-19. The sequenced sample was PBMCs or T cells enriched from blood (not recorded which). CDR3 in amino acids: CASSGGRGAGELFF. The CDR3 nucleotides are TGTGCCAGCAGCGGCGGGAGGGGAGCCGGGGAGCTGTTTTTT. The variable domain in full, with the rest retrieved from reference TRBV7-3 and TRBJ2-2, is GAGVSQTPSNKVTEKGKYVELRCDPISGHTALYWYRQSLGQGPEFLIYFQGTGAADDSGLPNDRFFAVRPEGSVSTLKIQRTERGDSAVYLCASSGGRGAGELFFGEGSRLTVL.